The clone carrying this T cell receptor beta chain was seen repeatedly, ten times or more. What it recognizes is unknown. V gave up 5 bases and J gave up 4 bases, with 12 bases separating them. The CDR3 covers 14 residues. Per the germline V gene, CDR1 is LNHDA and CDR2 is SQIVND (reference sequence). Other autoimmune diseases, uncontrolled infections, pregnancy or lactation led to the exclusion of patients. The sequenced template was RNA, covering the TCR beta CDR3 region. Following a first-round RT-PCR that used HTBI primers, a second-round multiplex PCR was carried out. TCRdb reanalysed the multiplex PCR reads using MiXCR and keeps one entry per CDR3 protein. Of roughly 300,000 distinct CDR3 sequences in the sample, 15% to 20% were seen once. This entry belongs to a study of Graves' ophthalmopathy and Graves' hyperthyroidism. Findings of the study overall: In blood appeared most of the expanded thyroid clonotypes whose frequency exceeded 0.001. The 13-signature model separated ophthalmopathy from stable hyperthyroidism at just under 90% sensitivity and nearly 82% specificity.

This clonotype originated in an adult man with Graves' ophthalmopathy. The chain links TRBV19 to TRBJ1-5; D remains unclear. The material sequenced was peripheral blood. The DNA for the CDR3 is TGTGCCAGTAGTTTGACGGGTACAAATCAGCCCCAGCATTTT. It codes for CASSLTGTNQPQHF.